This is a list of T cell receptor beta chains from one sample in a study of beta chain features in type 1 diabetes. Measured with immunoSEQ multiplex PCR; TCRdb has only the in-frame clones, and not every one. The sample yields 640,000 or so clones, 13% seen once. The specimen was naive CD4+ T cells from blood. The source of these receptors is a man aged 18 to 29 with type 1 diabetes. Both conserved end residues are trimmed from each CDR3. Each record gives: V gene, J gene, CDR3 protein.

>TRBV6-1|TRBJ2-5
ASRGGATQY
>TRBV19|TRBJ2-3
ASTGGDTQY
>TRBV29-1|TRBJ2-2
SVGYRGPRAGNTGELF
>TRBV30|TRBJ1-2
AWSVRLGQGHGYT
>TRBV15|TRBJ2-5
ATSTRTGGETQY
>TRBV4-1|TRBJ2-4
ASSQVGAASGGKKNIQY
>TRBV30|TRBJ2-3
AWSVLDTQY
>TRBV4-2|TRBJ1-2
ASSASSGTNYGYT
>TRBV6-5|TRBJ1-5
ASSHGQGNNQPQH
>TRBV5-1|TRBJ1-1
ASSVGQPGAEAF
>TRBV7-8|TRBJ1-2
ASSLEYEGGNGYT
>TRBV21-1|TRBJ1-5
ASSKDWVGPGNQPQH
>TRBV7-9|TRBJ2-7
ASSLDGTSGVEQY
>TRBV4-1|TRBJ2-4
ASSSLGPGNIQY
>TRBV7-9|TRBJ2-5
ASSQRRTGNQETQY
>TRBV19|TRBJ2-1
ASSPMIDTYNEQF
>TRBV27|TRBJ1-2
ASSRQGILVYGYT
>TRBV30|TRBJ1-1
ARTGANTEAF
>TRBV15|TRBJ1-1
ATSRDLVAMNTEAF
>TRBV30|TRBJ1-6
AWSPASSSYNSPLH
>TRBV21-1|TRBJ2-3
ASRRVPDTQY
>TRBV7-2|TRBJ2-3
ASSQTGAGDTQY
>TRBV30|TRBJ1-1
AWIRQADTEAF
>TRBV4-1|TRBJ1-4
ASSQDLWGQGGKLF
>TRBV10-3|TRBJ2-5
AISELQKETQY
>TRBV5-6|TRBJ2-7
ASRDRGSSEQY
>TRBV5-4|TRBJ2-4
ASSLEGGGLAKNIQY
>TRBV30|TRBJ2-1
AWMGDSTYNEQF
>TRBV6-5|TRBJ2-7
ASSYSARPYEQY